The 26 T cell receptor beta chains below come from one sample, sequenced in a study of blood T cell repertoires in COVID-19. Assay: immunoSEQ multiplex PCR; the TCRdb copy retains only in-frame clones and omits some. The data contain around 200,000 clones, 80% to 90% of them singletons. The sequencing input was peripheral blood. The source is a man aged 40-49 years with active or convalescent COVID-19.

This CDR3 is CASSPGGGYGYTF. As DNA, the CDR3 is TGCGCCAGCAGTCCCGGGGGTGGCTATGGCTACACCTTC. The genes are TRBV4-1 and TRBJ1-2; weak D call: TRBD1 (5 bases). This CDR3 has 13 amino acids. V was pared by 6 bases and J by 4 bases, with 12 bases between. The germline V gene encodes CDR1 MGHRA and CDR2 YSYEKL.

The chain has TRBV9 and TRBJ1-5; D remains ambiguous. V was trimmed by 4 bases and J by 0 bases, leaving 11 bases between them. The CDR3 runs 15 residues. Germline-derived CDR1 and CDR2 are SGDLS and YYNGEE. The CDR3 DNA reads TGTGCCAGCAGCCCTTCTTCTTATAGCAATCAGCCCCAGCATTTT. Its protein product is CASSPSSYSNQPQHF.

The chain has TRBV6-2 or TRBV6-3 and TRBJ1-5; TRBD1 matches at 8 bases. Looked up from germline, CDR1 is MNHEY and CDR2 is SVGEGT. The length of the CDR3 is 15 residues. V dropped 5 bases and J dropped 3; count of bases not matched to a gene: 6. The DNA for the CDR3 is TGTGCCAGCAGTCGATCGGACAGGGTCAATCAGCCCCAGCATTTT. This translates into CASSRSDRVNQPQHF.

V and J are TRBV7-9 and TRBJ2-3; weak D call: TRBD2 (6 bases). Trimming shortened V by 1 base and J by 4 bases, and 12 bases separated the two germline ends. The CDR3 runs to 15 residues. Per germline, CDR1 SEHNR and CDR2 FQNEAQ (reference sequence). The CDR3, as DNA: TGTGCCAGCAGCTTAGGGCTAGCGCGTTCAGATACGCAGTATTTT. It specifies CASSLGLARSDTQYF.

This chain connects TRBV30 to TRBJ2-1; 13 bases agree with TRBD2. Germline lookup yields CDR1 GTSNPN and CDR2 SVGIG (reference sequence). J was trimmed by 10 bases and V by 2 bases; bases with no gene match: 8. The CDR3 is made up of 15 amino acids. The CDR3 nucleotides read TGTGCCTGGAGTCCCACTAGCGGGAGGGCCGGGGAGCAGTTCTTC. This translates into CAWSPTSGRAGEQFF. Full variable domain (missing parts from reference TRBV30 and TRBJ2-1): SQTIHQWPATLVQPVGSPLSLECTVEGTSNPNLYWYRQAAGRGLQLLFYSVGIGQISSEVPQNLSASRPQDRQFILSSKKLLLSDSGFYLCAWSPTSGRAGEQFFGPGTRLTVL.

The J gene is TRBJ2-5, the V gene TRBV11-3; perhaps TRBD2 as D (6 bases). V gave up 10 bases and J gave up 2 bases, with 17 bases separating them. The CDR3 is made up of 14 amino acids. Per the germline V gene, CDR1 is SGHNT and CDR2 is YENEEA. The CDR3 protein is CATRRDSDQETQYF. CDR3 DNA: TGTGCCACTCGCCGGGACTCAGATCAAGAGACCCAGTACTTC.

The rearrangement joins TRBV2 to TRBJ2-7; 7 positions match TRBD2. The CDR3 spans 17 residues. V shed 0 bases, J shed 0 bases, and the junction held 8 bases outside the gene matches. Germline V lookup: CDR1 SNHLY, CDR2 FYNNEI. The CDR3 DNA reads TGTGCCAGCAGTGAAGCGCAGCGGGGAAGGGGCTCCTACGAGCAGTACTTC. Its protein product is CASSEAQRGRGSYEQYF.

The rearrangement joins TRBV2 to TRBJ2-1, with 10 bases matching TRBD1. This CDR3 contains 15 residues. Germline CDR1 is SNHLY and CDR2 is FYNNEI. V lost 3 bases to trimming and J lost 3 bases; unmatched junction nucleotides: 2. The CDR3: CASSDGTGVYNEQFF. The CDR3 DNA reads as TGTGCCAGCAGTGACGGGACAGGGGTCTACAATGAGCAGTTCTTC.

This sequence joins TRBV5-1 and TRBJ2-7; TRBD1 aligns across 8 bases. This CDR3 comprises 13 residues. J was trimmed by 3 bases and V by 2 bases; bases with no gene match: 1. The germline V gene has CDR1 SGHRS and CDR2 YFSETQ. CDR3 residues: CASSFDRGYEQYF. CDR3 nucleotides: TGCGCCAGCAGCTTTGACAGGGGCTACGAGCAGTACTTC.

V is TRBV29-1 and J is TRBJ2-7; D unresolved. The CDR3 has 12 residues. Between the trimmed V and J ends, which lost 7 bases and 0 bases, there was a span of 10 bases. Germline assignment: CDR1 SQVTM and CDR2 ANQGSEA. CDR3 protein: CSATESSYEQYF. In DNA form, the CDR3 reads TGCAGCGCTACAGAGAGCTCCTACGAGCAGTACTTC.

CDR3 in amino acids: CASSSKTGNTEAFF. CDR3 DNA sequence: TGTGCCAGCAGCTCCAAAACAGGGAACACTGAAGCTTTCTTT. This sequence joins TRBV7-9 and TRBJ1-1; D may be TRBD1 (5 bases). Germline V gene lookup returns CDR1 SEHNR and CDR2 FQNEAQ (reference sequence). Trimming removed 4 bases at V and 1 base at J, with 10 bases between. This CDR3 comprises 14 residues.

The chain carries TRBV6-1 and TRBJ1-3; D gene uncertain. The germline V and J ends were trimmed by 0 bases and 0 bases, with 9 bases remaining between them. Germline V gives CDR1 MNHNS, CDR2 SASEGT. This CDR3 is built from 16 residues. CDR3 nucleotide sequence: TGTGCCAGCAGTGAAGCTTTTGGCAGCTCTGGAAACACCATATATTTT. It specifies CASSEAFGSSGNTIYF.

This clone occurred once. The V call is TRBV3-1 (or the pseudogene TRBV3-2), the J call TRBJ1-1; 10 bases agree with TRBD1. Germline V gene sequence: CDR1 LGHDT, CDR2 YNNKEL (reference sequence). J gave up 5 bases and V 5 bases, and 5 bases lay outside the gene matches. The CDR3 contains 14 residues. The CDR3 loop is CASSRGQGKTEAFF. CDR3 in DNA: TGTGCCAGCAGCAGGGGACAGGGGAAGACTGAAGCTTTCTTT.

This clone was observed once. The chain employs TRBV19 and TRBJ1-6; 12 bases match TRBD1. The CDR3 is 16 residues long. V gave up 4 bases and J gave up 9 bases; unmatched junction bases: 7. Germline V gene lookup returns CDR1 LNHDA and CDR2 SQIVND (reference sequence). CDR3 bases: TGTGCCAGTAGTAGCTGGGGGGACAGGGGGCCTTCACCCCTCCACTTT. This codes for CASSSWGDRGPSPLHF.

The chain is built from TRBV7-2 and TRBJ2-3; TRBD2 is a possible D gene (6 bases). V was clipped by 1 base and J by 0 bases, with 8 bases between them. Germline V gene sequence: CDR1 SGHTA, CDR2 FQGNSA. The CDR3 runs 15 residues. The CDR3 sequence: CASSLVAGSTDTQYF. CDR3 DNA sequence: TGTGCCAGCAGCTTAGTGGCGGGGAGCACAGATACGCAGTATTTT. Complete variable domain (other parts from reference TRBV7-2 and TRBJ2-3): GAGVSQSPSNKVTEKGKDVELRCDPISGHTALYWYRQSLGQGLEFLIYFQGNSAPDKSGLPSDRFSAERTGGSVSTLTIQRTQQEDSAVYLCASSLVAGSTDTQYFGPGTRLTVL.

This clone was picked up one time. The chain has TRBV5-1 and TRBJ2-1, with 8 bases aligning to TRBD2. Germline loops: CDR1 SGHRS, CDR2 YFSETQ. This CDR3 has 18 amino acids. The junction had 12 bases not matched to a gene; V was cut back by 4 bases and J by 0 bases. The CDR3: CASSPNPPGTSSYNEQFF. Written as DNA, the CDR3 is TGCGCCAGCAGCCCAAATCCCCCAGGGACTAGCTCCTACAATGAGCAGTTCTTC.

Regarding this clone: This specimen includes other DNA sequences encoding the same CDR3. The chain uses TRBV7-6 and TRBJ2-7; 8 bases align to TRBD2. Germline-derived CDR1 and CDR2 are SGHVS and FNYEAQ. V lost 5 bases and J lost 4; bases outside the gene matches: 7. The CDR3 covers 14 residues. CDR3 region: CASSPASGGYEQYF. As DNA, the CDR3 is TGTGCCAGCAGCCCCGCGAGCGGGGGATACGAGCAGTACTTC.

The CDR3, as DNA: TGTGCCACCAGTGATCGTAGCGGGAAAAGCTCCTACGAGCAGTACTTC. It specifies CATSDRSGKSSYEQYF. V gene TRBV24-1 combines with J gene TRBJ2-7; the match to TRBD2 covers 8 bases. This CDR3 is 16 amino acids long. J gave up 0 bases and V 3 bases, and 6 bases lay outside the gene matches. The V gene's germline CDR1 is KGHDR and CDR2 SFDVKD.

CDR3 protein: CATSRADRGLETEAFF. Written as DNA, the CDR3 is TGTGCCACCAGCAGAGCCGACAGGGGGCTGGAAACTGAAGCTTTCTTT. The rearrangement links TRBV15 to TRBJ1-1; 10 bases are shared with TRBD1. Trimming took 1 base from V and 5 from J; bases not matched to a gene: 7. Germline loops: CDR1 LNHNV, CDR2 YYDKDF (reference sequence). CDR3 length equals 16 residues.

The chain links TRBV9 to TRBJ2-2, with 12 bases fitting TRBD1. CDR3 length: 16 residues. From germline, CDR1 is SGDLS and CDR2 YYNGEE. V shed 3 bases and J 7 bases; nucleotides not matched to a gene: 7. CDR3 loop: CASSAPGQGAVGELFF. The CDR3 coding sequence is TGTGCCAGCAGCGCCCCGGGACAGGGGGCTGTCGGGGAGCTGTTTTTT.

This clone was counted a few times. The chain links TRBV10-1 to TRBJ2-1, with 9 positions matching TRBD2. Germline V gene sequence: CDR1 WNHNN, CDR2 SYGVQD (reference sequence). CDR3 size: 16 residues. The J segment lost 10 bases and the V segment lost 4 bases, leaving 14 bases of the junction unmatched. CDR3 sequence reads: CASSGSVVAGDDEQFF. The CDR3 coding sequence is TGCGCCAGCAGTGGGTCGGTGGTAGCGGGGGATGACGAGCAGTTCTTC.

V and J are TRBV2 and TRBJ2-7; 10 bases are a match to TRBD1. Per the germline V gene, CDR1 is SNHLY and CDR2 is FYNNEI. The CDR3 is made up of 14 amino acids. V gave up 6 bases and J gave up 6 bases; unmatched junction bases: 8. This CDR3 reads CASSRDRGLGEQYF. DNA for the CDR3: TGTGCCAGCAGCAGGGACAGGGGACTTGGCGAGCAGTACTTC.

This clone has only a few counts. This chain links TRBV7-3 with TRBJ2-5, with D unresolved. Germline CDR1 SGHTA, CDR2 FQGTGA. V lost 8 bases to trimming and J lost 0 bases, with 16 bases between them. The CDR3 is 15 residues long. CDR3 sequence (DNA): TGTGCCAGCTCCCTCCCTGTAGAACACCAAGAGACCCAGTACTTC. Translation gives CASSLPVEHQETQYF. The full variable domain, completed using reference TRBV7-3 and TRBJ2-5, is GAGVSQTPSNKVTEKGKYVELRCDPISGHTALYWYRQSLGQGPEFLIYFQGTGAADDSGLPNDRFFAVRPEGSVSTLKIQRTERGDSAVYLCASSLPVEHQETQYFGPGTRLLVL.

V is TRBV28 and J is TRBJ1-2; 9 bases align to TRBD1. The germline CDR1 and CDR2 sequences are MDHEN and SYDVKM. J was trimmed by 8 bases and V by 5 bases; bases with no gene match: 9. The CDR3 extends over 14 amino acids. CDR3 sequence (DNA): TGTGCCAGCAGTCTGGGACAGGGAGTGCGGGGCTACACCTTC. Residues: CASSLGQGVRGYTF.

This chain connects TRBV19 to TRBJ1-1, with 8 bases fitting TRBD1. CDR3 length equals 16 residues. V shed 4 bases and J 5 bases; nucleotides not matched to a gene: 12. CDR1 and CDR2 (germline): LNHDA, SQIVND (reference sequence). CDR3 nucleotides: TGTGCCAGTAGTAATGGCCCAGGGGGCGCGGGAACTGAAGCTTTCTTT. This codes for CASSNGPGGAGTEAFF. The full variable domain, with the rest looked up from reference TRBV19 and TRBJ1-1, is DGGITQSPKYLFRKEGQNVTLSCEQNLNHDAMYWYRQDPGQGLRLIYYSQIVNDFQKGDIAEGYSVSREKKESFPLTVTSAQKNPTAFYLCASSNGPGGAGTEAFFGQGTRLTVV.

CDR3 amino acids: CASSPPTGVYGYTF. Here the CDR3 DNA reads TGTGCCAGCTCACCACCCACAGGGGTCTATGGCTACACCTTC. The chain couples TRBV18 to TRBJ1-2; the match to TRBD1 covers 7 bases. This CDR3 contains 14 residues. Trimming cost V 0 bases and J 4 bases; bases outside gene matches: 2. From germline, CDR1 is KGHSH and CDR2 LQKENI.